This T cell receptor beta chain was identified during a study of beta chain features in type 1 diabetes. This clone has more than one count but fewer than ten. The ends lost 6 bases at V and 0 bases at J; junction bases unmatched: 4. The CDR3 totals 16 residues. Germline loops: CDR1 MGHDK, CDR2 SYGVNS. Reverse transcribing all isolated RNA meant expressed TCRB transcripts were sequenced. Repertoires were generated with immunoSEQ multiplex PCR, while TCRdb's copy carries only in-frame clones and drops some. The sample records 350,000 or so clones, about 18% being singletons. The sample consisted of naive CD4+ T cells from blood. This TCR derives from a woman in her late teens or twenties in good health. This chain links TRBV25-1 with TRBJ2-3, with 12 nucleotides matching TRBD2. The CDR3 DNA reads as TGTGCCAGCAGGGAAGGGACTAGCGGGAGCACAGATACGCAGTATTTT. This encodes CASREGTSGSTDTQYF. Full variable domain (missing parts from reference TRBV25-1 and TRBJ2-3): EADIYQTPRYLVIGTGKKITLECSQTMGHDKMYWYQQDPGMELHLIHYSYGVNSTEKGDLSSESTVSRIRTEHFPLTLESARPSHTSQYLCASREGTSGSTDTQYFGPGTRLTVL.